Sequencing of this T cell receptor beta chain was carried out in a study of technical replicates of blood from a handful of donors. TCRdb keeps only in-frame clones here, not all; method: immunoSEQ multiplex PCR. This table has 50,000 to 80,000 clones, approximately 86% appearing once. CDR3 size: 14 residues. CDR1 and CDR2 from the germline V gene are GTSNPN and SVGIG (reference sequence). With V trimmed by 2 bases and J by 6 bases, 9 bases remained unmatched. Source material: PBMCs. The sequence was collected from a human donor in good health. Some clones in this sample may be carry-over from other donors' samples. The J gene is TRBJ2-7, the V gene TRBV30, with 8 bases matching TRBD2. Here the CDR3 reads CAWSTDSGALEQYF. CDR3 DNA: TGTGCCTGGAGTACGGATAGCGGGGCCCTCGAGCAGTACTTC. Drawing the rest from reference TRBV30 and TRBJ2-7, the complete variable domain is SQTIHQWPATLVQPVGSPLSLECTVEGTSNPNLYWYRQAAGRGLQLLFYSVGIGQISSEVPQNLSASRPQDRQFILSSKKLLLSDSGFYLCAWSTDSGALEQYFGPGTRLTVT.